The next 9 T cell receptor beta chains were all read from a single sample in a study of breast tumors, draining lymph nodes, adjacent tissues. Axillary draining lymph nodes of breast cancer patients supplied the node samples. Each CDR3 protein is one row after TCRdb ran MiXCR on the multiplex PCR reads. Of approximately 100,000 distinct CDR3 sequences listed, 20% to 25% are singletons. The sample was axillary lymph node tissue. All receptors derive from a female donor with breast cancer. Some clones in this sample may be carry-over from other donors' samples.

This clonotype showed up many times. V usage is TRBV12-3 or TRBV12-4 and J usage is TRBJ2-7; D may be TRBD1 (5 bases). Trimming pared 3 bases from V and 0 bases from J, leaving 9 bases between. The CDR3 sequence is 14 residues long. CDR3 protein: CASSFRASSYEQYF. The CDR3 DNA reads as TGTGCCAGCAGTTTCAGGGCCTCCTCCTACGAGCAGTACTTC.

In its sample, this clonotype was seen many times. The J gene is TRBJ1-2, the V gene TRBV4-1, with 7 nucleotides matching TRBD1. The V and J ends lost 1 base and 6 bases, in that order; junction bases with no gene match: 8. The length of the CDR3 is 15 residues. Germline CDR1 is MGHRA and CDR2 is YSYEKL. The CDR3 reads CASSQGWTGQDGYTF. The CDR3 region has the DNA TGCGCCAGCAGCCAAGGGTGGACAGGTCAAGATGGCTACACCTTC.

Concerning this clonotype itself: This may arise from a read error, as a much more abundant clone is one base away. No conserved phenylalanine or tryptophan ends this CDR3, so it is likely a read error. The V gene is TRBV10-2, the J gene TRBJ2-7; D unresolved. CDR1 and CDR2 (germline): WSHSY, SAAADI. CDR3 length: 15 residues. Trimming took off 2 bases at V and 3 bases at J, with 14 bases between the two ends. The CDR3 is CASSENPTKSYEQYL. In DNA, the CDR3 is TGCGCCAGCAGTGAGAATCCTACAAAGAGCTACGAGCAGTACCTC.

This clonotype occurred many times. The chain carries TRBV4-1 and TRBJ1-2; no reliable D call. Germline CDR1 MGHRA, CDR2 YSYEKL. V was cut by 4 bases and J by 5 bases, with 17 bases left in between. CDR3 length: 15 residues. The CDR3 nucleotides read TGCGCCAGCAGCCCGGTGGGAAATTCGGGATATGGCTACACCTTC. It yields the protein CASSPVGNSGYGYTF.

Points on this clonotype: Because it lacks the conserved phenylalanine or tryptophan at the end, this CDR3 is likely a read error. The CDR3 DNA follows: TGTGCCAGCAGTTTCATCAGGGGGGGGTTCTACACCGGGGAGCTGTTTTTA. Protein: CASSFIRGGFYTGELFL. The gene calls are TRBV27 and TRBJ2-2; D may be TRBD1 or TRBD2 (7 bases each). The CDR3 extends over 17 amino acids. CDR1 and CDR2 (germline): MNHEY, SMNVEV (reference sequence). Deletions cut 3 bases from V and 3 bases from J, with 17 bases between.

In this sample, this clonotype turned up many times. V is TRBV30 and J is TRBJ1-2; D is ambiguous. The CDR3 runs to 14 residues. Germline V gives CDR1 GTSNPN, CDR2 SVGIG (reference sequence). Trimming left V 0 bases short and J 7 bases short, with 15 bases between. Written as DNA, the CDR3 is TGTGCCTGGAGTGTGCAGGTTCTTCAATTTGGCTACACCTTC. Its protein is CAWSVQVLQFGYTF.

This clonotype has just a few counts. The V gene is TRBV18, the J gene TRBJ2-2, with 8 bases fitting TRBD2. V was clipped by 1 base and J by 7 bases; unmatched bases: 2. CDR3 length equals 14 residues. Germline V gene lookup returns CDR1 KGHSH and CDR2 LQKENI. CDR3 bases: TGTGCCAGCTCACCACAAGCGGGGGACGGGGAGCTGTTTTTT. Protein: CASSPQAGDGELFF.

The chain recombines TRBV3-1 with TRBJ1-2; D may be TRBD1 (5 bases). The CDR3 runs to 16 residues. The V end was cut by 1 base, the J end by 8 bases, with 20 bases between. Germline V gene data show CDR1 as LGHDT and CDR2 as YNNKEL (reference sequence). Here the CDR3 DNA reads TGTGCCAGCAGCCAAGTACCCGGACAATACGGTGGAGGCTACACCTTC. Translation gives CASSQVPGQYGGGYTF.

There are many counts of this clonotype. This chain joins TRBV9 and TRBJ2-5, with D possibly being TRBD1 or TRBD2 (5 bases each). Germline lookup yields CDR1 SGDLS and CDR2 YYNGEE. Trimming pared 6 bases from V and 4 bases from J, leaving 13 bases between. CDR3 length: 13 residues. Here the CDR3 reads CASNPGGRETQYF. CDR3 nucleotides: TGTGCCAGCAACCCTGGGGGTCGAGAGACCCAGTACTTC.